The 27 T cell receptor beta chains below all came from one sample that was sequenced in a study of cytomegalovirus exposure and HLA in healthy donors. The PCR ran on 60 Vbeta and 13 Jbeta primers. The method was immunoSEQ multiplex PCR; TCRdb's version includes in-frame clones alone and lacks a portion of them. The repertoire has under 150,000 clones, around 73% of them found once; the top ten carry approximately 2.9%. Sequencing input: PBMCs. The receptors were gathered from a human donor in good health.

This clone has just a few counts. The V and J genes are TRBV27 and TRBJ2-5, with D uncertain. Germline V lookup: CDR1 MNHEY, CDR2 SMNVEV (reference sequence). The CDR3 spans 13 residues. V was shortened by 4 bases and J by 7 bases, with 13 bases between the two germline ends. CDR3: CASSSPPSGTQYF. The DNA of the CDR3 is TGTGCCAGCAGTTCCCCCCCTTCGGGGACCCAGTACTTC.

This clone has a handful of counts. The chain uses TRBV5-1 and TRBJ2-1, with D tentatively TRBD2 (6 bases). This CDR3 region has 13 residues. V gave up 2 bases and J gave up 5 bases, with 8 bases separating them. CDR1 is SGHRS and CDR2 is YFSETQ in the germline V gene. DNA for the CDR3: TGCGCCAGCAGCTTCGGACTAAACAATGAGCAGTTCTTC. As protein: CASSFGLNNEQFF.

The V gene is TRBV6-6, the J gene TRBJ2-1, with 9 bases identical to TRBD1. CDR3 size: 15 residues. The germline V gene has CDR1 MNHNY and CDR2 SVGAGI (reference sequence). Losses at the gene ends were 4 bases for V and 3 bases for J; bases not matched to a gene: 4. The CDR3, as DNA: TGTGCCAGCAGTTTCCCGGGACAGGGCTACAATGAGCAGTTCTTC. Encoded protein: CASSFPGQGYNEQFF.

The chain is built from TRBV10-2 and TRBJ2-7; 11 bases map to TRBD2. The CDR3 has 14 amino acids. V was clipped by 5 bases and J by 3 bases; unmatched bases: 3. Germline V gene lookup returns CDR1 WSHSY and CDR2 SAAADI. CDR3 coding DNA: TGCGCCAGCAGTCCCGGGACTAGCGGCTACGAGCAGTACTTC. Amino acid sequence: CASSPGTSGYEQYF.

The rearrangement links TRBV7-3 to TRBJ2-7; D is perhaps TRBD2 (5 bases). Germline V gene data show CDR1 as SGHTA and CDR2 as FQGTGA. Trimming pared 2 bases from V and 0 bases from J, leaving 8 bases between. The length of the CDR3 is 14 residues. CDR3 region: CASSLGGPSYEQYF. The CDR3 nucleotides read TGTGCCAGCAGCTTAGGCGGGCCCTCCTACGAGCAGTACTTC.

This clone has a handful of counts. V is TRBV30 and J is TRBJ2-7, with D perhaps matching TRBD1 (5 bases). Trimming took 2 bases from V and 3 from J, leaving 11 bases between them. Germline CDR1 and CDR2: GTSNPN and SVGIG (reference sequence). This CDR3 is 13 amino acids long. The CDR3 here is CAWSTGGSYEQYF. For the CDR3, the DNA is TGTGCCTGGAGTACAGGCGGTAGCTACGAGCAGTACTTC.

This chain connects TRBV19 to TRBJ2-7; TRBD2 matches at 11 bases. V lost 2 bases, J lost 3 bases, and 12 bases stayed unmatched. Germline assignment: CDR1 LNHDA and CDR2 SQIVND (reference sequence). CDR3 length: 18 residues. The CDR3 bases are TGTGCCAGTAGTATACCGGGGGTCACTAGCGGGAGAAACTACGAGCAGTACTTC. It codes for CASSIPGVTSGRNYEQYF. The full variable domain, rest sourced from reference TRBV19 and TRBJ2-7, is DGGITQSPKYLFRKEGQNVTLSCEQNLNHDAMYWYRQDPGQGLRLIYYSQIVNDFQKGDIAEGYSVSREKKESFPLTVTSAQKNPTAFYLCASSIPGVTSGRNYEQYFGPGTRLTVT.

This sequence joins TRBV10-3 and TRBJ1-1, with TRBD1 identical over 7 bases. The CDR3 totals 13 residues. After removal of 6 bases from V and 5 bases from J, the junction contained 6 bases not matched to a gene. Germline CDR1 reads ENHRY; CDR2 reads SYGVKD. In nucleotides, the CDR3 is TGTGCCATCAGGGAGGGGGCTTATACTGAAGCTTTCTTT. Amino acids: CAIREGAYTEAFF.

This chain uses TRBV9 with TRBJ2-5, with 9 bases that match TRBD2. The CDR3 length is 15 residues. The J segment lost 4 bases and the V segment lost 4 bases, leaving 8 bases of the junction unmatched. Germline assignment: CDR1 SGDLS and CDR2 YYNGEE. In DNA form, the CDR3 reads TGTGCCAGCAGCCCCGCCGGGACTAGCATAGAGACCCAGTACTTC. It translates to CASSPAGTSIETQYF.

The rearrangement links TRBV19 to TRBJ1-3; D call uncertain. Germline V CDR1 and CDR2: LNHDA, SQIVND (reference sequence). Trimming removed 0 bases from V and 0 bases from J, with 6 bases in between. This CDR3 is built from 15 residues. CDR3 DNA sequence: TGTGCCAGTAGTATAGACGCAGGCTCTGGAAACACCATATATTTT. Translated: CASSIDAGSGNTIYF.

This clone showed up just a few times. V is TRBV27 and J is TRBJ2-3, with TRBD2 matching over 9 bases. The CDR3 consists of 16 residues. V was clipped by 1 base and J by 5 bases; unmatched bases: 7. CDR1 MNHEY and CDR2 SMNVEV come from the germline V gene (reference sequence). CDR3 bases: TGTGCCAGCAGTTTATTAGCGGGGGTTCAAGGAGATACGCAGTATTTT. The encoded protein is CASSLLAGVQGDTQYF.

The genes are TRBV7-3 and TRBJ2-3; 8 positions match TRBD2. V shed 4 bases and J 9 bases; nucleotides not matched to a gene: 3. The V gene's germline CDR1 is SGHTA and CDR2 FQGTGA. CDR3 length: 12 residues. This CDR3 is CASSSERGTQYF. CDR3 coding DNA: TGTGCCAGCAGCTCCGAGCGGGGGACGCAGTATTTT.

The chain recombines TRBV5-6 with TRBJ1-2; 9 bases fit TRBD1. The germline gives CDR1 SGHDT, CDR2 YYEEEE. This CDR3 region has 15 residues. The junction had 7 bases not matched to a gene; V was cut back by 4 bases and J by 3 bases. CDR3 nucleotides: TGTGCCAGCAGCGCGAGGGACAGGGCTTACTATGGCTACACCTTC. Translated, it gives CASSARDRAYYGYTF. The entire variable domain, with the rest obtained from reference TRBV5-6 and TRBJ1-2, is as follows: DAGVTQSPTHLIKTRGQQVTLRCSPKSGHDTVSWYQQALGQGPQFIFQYYEEEERQRGNFPDRFSGHQFPNYSSELNVNALLLGDSALYLCASSARDRAYYGYTFGSGTRLTVV.

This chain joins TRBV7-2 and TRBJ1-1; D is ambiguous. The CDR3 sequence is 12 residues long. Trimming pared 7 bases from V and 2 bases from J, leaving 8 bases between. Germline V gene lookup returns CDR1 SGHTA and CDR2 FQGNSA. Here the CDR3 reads CASIRHNTEAFF. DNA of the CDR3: TGTGCCAGCATCAGGCACAACACTGAAGCTTTCTTT.

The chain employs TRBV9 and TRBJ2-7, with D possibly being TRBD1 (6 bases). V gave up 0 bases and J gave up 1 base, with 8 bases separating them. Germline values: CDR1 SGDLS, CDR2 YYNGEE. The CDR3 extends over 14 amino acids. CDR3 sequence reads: CASSVATGSYEQYF. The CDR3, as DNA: TGTGCCAGCAGCGTAGCTACAGGGTCCTACGAGCAGTACTTC. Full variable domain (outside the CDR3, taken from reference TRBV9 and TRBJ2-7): DSGVTQTPKHLITATGQRVTLRCSPRSGDLSVYWYQQSLDQGLQFLIQYYNGEERAKGNILERFSAQQFPDLHSELNLSSLELGDSALYFCASSVATGSYEQYFGPGTRLTVT.

The CDR3 bases are TGTGCCAGCAGCCCAGATGGCGGGGGGTCCTCCTACAATGAGCAGTTCTTC. Translation gives CASSPDGGGSSYNEQFF. This chain joins TRBV9 and TRBJ2-1; the match to TRBD2 covers 8 bases. V dropped 4 bases and J dropped 0; count of bases not matched to a gene: 9. The germline V gene has CDR1 SGDLS and CDR2 YYNGEE. The CDR3 extends over 17 amino acids.

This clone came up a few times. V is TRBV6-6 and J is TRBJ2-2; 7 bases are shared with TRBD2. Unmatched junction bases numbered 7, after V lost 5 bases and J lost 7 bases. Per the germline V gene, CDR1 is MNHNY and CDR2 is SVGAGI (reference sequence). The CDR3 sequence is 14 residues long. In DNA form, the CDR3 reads TGTGCCAGCAGTGACAGCGGGACTTTCGGGGAGCTGTTTTTT. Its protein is CASSDSGTFGELFF.

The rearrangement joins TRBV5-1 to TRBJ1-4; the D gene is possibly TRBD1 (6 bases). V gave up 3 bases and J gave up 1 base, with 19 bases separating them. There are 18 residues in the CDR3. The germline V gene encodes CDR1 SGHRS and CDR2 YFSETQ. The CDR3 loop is CASSWMPSQGITNEKLFF. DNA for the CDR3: TGCGCCAGCAGCTGGATGCCCAGCCAGGGGATAACTAATGAAAAACTGTTTTTT.

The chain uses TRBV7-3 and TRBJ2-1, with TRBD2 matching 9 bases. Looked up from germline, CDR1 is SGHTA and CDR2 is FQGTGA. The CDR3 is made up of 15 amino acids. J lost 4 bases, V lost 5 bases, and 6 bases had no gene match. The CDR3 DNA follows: TGTGCCAGCAGCCCAGAGCGGGGGGCTTACAATGAGCAGTTCTTC. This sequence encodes CASSPERGAYNEQFF. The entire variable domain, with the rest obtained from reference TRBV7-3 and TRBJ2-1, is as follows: GAGVSQTPSNKVTEKGKYVELRCDPISGHTALYWYRQSLGQGPEFLIYFQGTGAADDSGLPNDRFFAVRPEGSVSTLKIQRTERGDSAVYLCASSPERGAYNEQFFGPGTRLTVL.

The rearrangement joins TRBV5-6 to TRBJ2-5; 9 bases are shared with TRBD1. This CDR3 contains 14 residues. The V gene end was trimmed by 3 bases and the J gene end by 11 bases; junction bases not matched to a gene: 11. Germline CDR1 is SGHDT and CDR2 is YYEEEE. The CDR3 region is CASSSGTGPSKQYF. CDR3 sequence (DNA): TGTGCCAGCAGCTCGGGGACAGGGCCCAGCAAGCAGTACTTC.

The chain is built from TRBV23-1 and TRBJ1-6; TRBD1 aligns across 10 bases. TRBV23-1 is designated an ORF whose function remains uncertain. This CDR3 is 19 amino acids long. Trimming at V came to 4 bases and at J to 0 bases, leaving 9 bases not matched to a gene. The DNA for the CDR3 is TGCGCCAGCAGTCGGGCCGGGACAGGGGACAGCTCCTATAATTCACCCCTCCACTTT. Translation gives CASSRAGTGDSSYNSPLHF.

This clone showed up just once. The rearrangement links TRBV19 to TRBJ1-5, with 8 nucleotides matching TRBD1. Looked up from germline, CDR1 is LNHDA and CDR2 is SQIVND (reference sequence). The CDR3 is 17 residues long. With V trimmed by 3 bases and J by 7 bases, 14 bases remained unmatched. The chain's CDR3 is CASSIGVAGGLRQPQHF. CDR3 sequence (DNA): TGTGCCAGTAGTATTGGAGTGGCAGGGGGCTTGAGACAGCCCCAGCATTTT.

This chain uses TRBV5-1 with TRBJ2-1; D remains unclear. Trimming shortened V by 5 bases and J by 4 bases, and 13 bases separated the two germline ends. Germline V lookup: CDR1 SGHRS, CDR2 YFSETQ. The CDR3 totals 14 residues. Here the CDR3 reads CASSSLSEYNEQFF. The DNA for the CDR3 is TGCGCCAGCAGTTCCCTGAGTGAGTACAATGAGCAGTTCTTC.

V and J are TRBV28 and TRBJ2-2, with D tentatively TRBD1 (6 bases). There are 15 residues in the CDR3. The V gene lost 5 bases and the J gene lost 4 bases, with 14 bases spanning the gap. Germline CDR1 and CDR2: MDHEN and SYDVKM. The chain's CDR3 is CASSDPGHSTGELFF. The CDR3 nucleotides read TGTGCCAGCAGTGACCCGGGACACAGCACCGGGGAGCTGTTTTTT.

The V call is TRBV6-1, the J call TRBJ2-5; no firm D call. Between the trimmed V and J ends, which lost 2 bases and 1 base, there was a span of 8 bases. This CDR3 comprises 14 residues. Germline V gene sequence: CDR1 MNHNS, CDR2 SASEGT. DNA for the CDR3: TGTGCCAGCAGTGAACCGCCTATCCAAGAGACCCAGTACTTC. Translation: CASSEPPIQETQYF.

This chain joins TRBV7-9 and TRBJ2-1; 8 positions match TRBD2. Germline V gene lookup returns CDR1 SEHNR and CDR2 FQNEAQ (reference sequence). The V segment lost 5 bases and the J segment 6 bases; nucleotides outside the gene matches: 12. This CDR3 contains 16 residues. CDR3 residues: CASSPGSGGPVNEQFF. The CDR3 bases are TGTGCCAGCAGCCCCGGTTCGGGAGGGCCGGTCAATGAGCAGTTCTTC. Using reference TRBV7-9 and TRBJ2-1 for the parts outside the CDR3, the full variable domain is DTGVSQNPRHKITKRGQNVTFRCDPISEHNRLYWYRQTLGQGPEFLTYFQNEAQLEKSRLLSDRFSAERPKGSFSTLEIQRTEQGDSAMYLCASSPGSGGPVNEQFFGPGTRLTVL.

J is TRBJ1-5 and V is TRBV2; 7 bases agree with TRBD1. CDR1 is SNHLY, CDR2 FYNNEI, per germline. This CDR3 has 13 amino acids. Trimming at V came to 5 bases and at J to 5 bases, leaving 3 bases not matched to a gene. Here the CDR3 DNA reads TGTGCCAGCAGTAACAGGGGTGATCAGCCCCAGCATTTT. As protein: CASSNRGDQPQHF.